A selection of T cell receptor beta chains follows, all from one sample in a study of early T cells in non-severe SARS-CoV-2 infection. MiXCR, run by TCRdb on the 5' RACE reads, gives a single entry per CDR3 protein. The sample lists tens of thousands of distinct CDR3 sequences; around 12% were seen once. Sequenced material: whole blood, taken at baseline. The source of these receptors is an adult who was a healthcare worker with PCR-confirmed SARS-CoV-2 infection or an uninfected control (not recorded which). The donor label of this sample is uncertain. Each CDR3 is given without its conserved first and last residue. A D gene is named only where the DNA matches it firmly. Expanded clones get a size class; other rows say once, few or many, or leave the size out.

>TRBV18|NA|few
ASSELSSGSNNEQF
>TRBV3-1|NA|many
ASSQGPAGEQF
>TRBV12-3/TRBV12-4|NA|many
ASSLGGANVLT
>TRBV5-8|TRBD1|many
ASSLRDRLLNTEAF
>TRBV18|NA|many
ASSPPLRTVLNTEAF
>TRBV14|TRBD2|NA
ASSQDMGLGGNEQF
>TRBV18|TRBD1|few
ASSPPAQGLKAF
>TRBV3-1|NA|NA
ASSGTGMNTEAF
>TRBV29-1|TRBD2|NA
SVVKLAGGPNNEQF
>TRBV12-3/TRBV12-4|NA|few
ASGDRRNSPLH
>TRBV20-1|NA|many
SAARPSGGGYT
>TRBV5-1|TRBD1|NA
ASSLYMGQGNTEAF
>TRBV6-5|NA|NA
ASSYSTAGFYGYT
>TRBV10-3|TRBD1|many
AIRATGGAQQF
>TRBV6-6|NA|NA
ASSYDIYNSPLH
>TRBV12-3/TRBV12-4|NA|NA
ASSLLTNTEAF
>TRBV2|NA|few
ASSELLQETQY
>TRBV12-3/TRBV12-4|NA|NA
ASKGLNNEQF
>TRBV24-1|NA|many
ATRDVKNIQY
>TRBV9|TRBD1|few
ASSVAGTGQETQY
>TRBV12-3/TRBV12-4|NA|NA
ASSSLRGKNIQY
>TRBV18|NA|NA
ASSPPHKATGELF
>TRBV11-2|TRBD1|NA
ASSLMTGTGNTEAF
>TRBV7-8|NA|few
ASSSSTEYSNQPQH
>TRBV25-1|TRBD1|many
ASAKAQGRRSPLH
>TRBV20-1|TRBD1|NA
SAFRGQGSTDTQY
>TRBV10-1|TRBD2|NA
ASSESGGTGEQF
>TRBV3-1|TRBD1|NA
ASEFRGIQETQY
>TRBV29-1|NA|few
SVVEGTDTQY
>TRBV19|TRBD1|few
ASSGQGGGYGYT
>TRBV15|NA|few
ATSKPGGTLLSSESEETQY
>TRBV12-3/TRBV12-4|TRBD1|many
ASRTQGNSPLH
>TRBV12-5|TRBD2|many
ASGFSGGGTQETQY
>TRBV2|NA|many
ASSEDWNTEAF
>TRBV4-2|TRBD1|many
ASSPRQGNQPQH
>TRBV2|NA|few
ASIRLARSSEDTQY
>TRBV12-3/TRBV12-4|NA|few
ASSLGRTWGYT
>TRBV4-2|NA|NA
ASSLGTDSPLH
>TRBV12-5|NA|many
ASGQGVNEQF
>TRBV2|NA|NA
ARQGSNSPLH
>TRBV30|NA|NA
AWSRTTQETQY
>TRBV5-1|TRBD1|many
ASRTGDEETQY
>TRBV27|TRBD2|NA
ASSSRGDPPETQY
>TRBV7-3|TRBD1|NA
ASSFGTGRQETQY
>TRBV20-1|TRBD1|many
SARDWTGSNSPLH
>TRBV2|NA|NA
ASSDQGGGETQY